What follows is one TCR beta chain and its context. The data were obtained in a study of shared clonotypes between healthy human individuals. The CDR3 consists of 15 residues. Trimming left V 0 bases short and J 4 bases short, with 8 bases between. Germline-derived CDR1 and CDR2 are SGHNT and YYREEE (reference sequence). It was at deep level that the assay was run. Assay: immunoSEQ multiplex PCR; the TCRdb copy retains only in-frame clones and omits some. The sample includes about 2,500,000 clones, roughly nine tenths of them seen just once. Material: naive CD4+ T cells sorted from blood. Regarding subset: CD45RA+ positively selected. The receptor comes from a young man in good health. The chain employs TRBV5-4 and TRBJ2-6; a weak D match, TRBD1 (5 bases). CDR3 region: CASSLAGQGANVLTF. CDR3 DNA sequence: TGTGCCAGCAGCTTGGCAGGGCAGGGGGCCAACGTCCTGACTTTC.